One sample yielded the 29 T cell receptor beta chains listed below, sequenced in a study of regulatory T cells in long-lasting Graves disease. The time point was: newly diagnosed GD, antithyroid drugs for less than 3 months. PBMC-derived RNA was used for the TCR library. Building the TCR beta libraries relied on iRepertoire HTBI primers, and CDR3 regions underwent Arm-PCR. TCRdb used MiXCR to reprocess the multiplex PCR reads, holding one entry per CDR3 protein. The sample lists 350,000 to 500,000 distinct CDR3 sequences, about a sixth occurring once. The sample was also reused in another study, on T cells in Graves' hyperthyroidism and ophthalmopathy.

Here the sequenced sample was peripheral blood mononuclear cells (PBMCs), taken at new diagnosis, from a patient treated with antithyroid drugs. These receptors all come from a woman aged 18 to 35 with Graves disease.

This clonotype has at least ten counts. The chain recombines TRBV20-1 with TRBJ2-7; 8 nucleotides line up with TRBD2. The trim removed 1 base at V and 3 bases at J, leaving 5 bases unmatched. Germline lookup yields CDR1 DFQATT and CDR2 SNEGSKA (reference sequence). The length of the CDR3 is 14 residues. CDR3 in DNA: TGCAGTGCTAGAGTACTAGCGGAGGGCTACGAGCAGTACTTC. It codes for CSARVLAEGYEQYF.

Many counts were recorded for this clonotype. The chain uses TRBV28 and TRBJ2-1; 11 nucleotides align to TRBD1. This CDR3 has 18 amino acids. The V and J ends lost 5 bases and 9 bases, in that order; junction bases with no gene match: 18. Germline V gives CDR1 MDHEN, CDR2 SYDVKM. The CDR3 is CASSSLRAGTGGMREQFF. CDR3 in DNA: TGTGCCAGCAGTAGCCTAAGAGCCGGGACAGGGGGGATGCGTGAGCAGTTCTTC.

Comments on this clonotype: This clone may be a read error of a much larger clone one base away. The DNA for the CDR3 is TGCAGTGCTACACTAGCTAACGAGCAGTTCTTC. Amino acid sequence: CSATLANEQFF. The chain recombines TRBV20-1 with TRBJ2-1, with TRBD2 as a possible D gene (6 bases). The V gene lost 4 bases and the J gene lost 10 bases, with 11 bases spanning the gap. CDR3 length: 11 residues. CDR1 and CDR2 from the germline V gene are DFQATT and SNEGSKA (reference sequence).

Remarks on this clonotype: An end of the junction differs from the germline gene, which may be a read error. J is TRBJ2-7 and V is TRBV9; tentative D call: TRBD2 (7 bases). Looked up from germline, CDR1 is SGDLS and CDR2 is YYNGEE. The length of the CDR3 is 14 residues. For the CDR3, the DNA is TGTACCAGCAGCGTAGGGGGGGGCACCTACGAGCAGTACTTC. This sequence encodes CTSSVGGGTYEQYF. Looking up the rest from reference TRBV9 and TRBJ2-7 gives the full variable domain: DSGVTQTPKHLITATGQRVTLRCSPRSGDLSVYWYQQSLDQGLQFLIQYYNGEERAKGNILERFSAQQFPDLHSELNLSSLELGDSALYFCTSSVGGGTYEQYFGPGTRLTVT.

The rearrangement uses TRBV9 and TRBJ2-3; TRBD2 agrees at 8 bases. V was clipped by 4 bases and J by 4 bases; unmatched bases: 11. This CDR3 has 16 amino acids. Germline CDR1 is SGDLS and CDR2 is YYNGEE. DNA of the CDR3: TGTGCCAGCAGCCCCCGGGAGGGGCGTATATCAGATACGCAGTATTTT. Translation gives CASSPREGRISDTQYF.

In this sample, this clonotype turned up many times. This chain's CDR3 is CASSLLHRESQYF. CDR3 nucleotide sequence: TGTGCCAGCAGCCTTCTTCACAGGGAGTCGCAGTATTTT. The genes are TRBV12-3 or TRBV12-4 and TRBJ2-3; weak D call: TRBD1 (6 bases). This CDR3 is 13 amino acids long. The V end lost 6 bases, the J end lost 10 bases, and 17 bases lay between the germline ends.

The sample holds many counts of this clonotype. This chain joins TRBV28 and TRBJ2-4; 7 bases map to TRBD2. The CDR3 runs 16 residues. Trimming removed 2 bases from V and 4 bases from J; junction bases left unmatched: 8. Germline CDR1 and CDR2: MDHEN and SYDVKM. The CDR3 spells CASSLVGGRGKNIQYF. The CDR3 DNA sequence: TGTGCCAGCAGTTTAGTGGGAGGGCGAGGGAAAAACATTCAGTACTTC.

The J gene is TRBJ2-1, the V gene TRBV5-1; 10 nucleotides agree with TRBD1. The CDR3 totals 15 residues. Trimming removed 9 bases from V and 1 base from J; junction bases left unmatched: 7. In germline, CDR1 is SGHRS, CDR2 YFSETQ. The CDR3 protein is CATGGGQGSYNEQFF. The CDR3 DNA is TGCGCCACCGGAGGGGGACAGGGGTCCTACAATGAGCAGTTCTTC. The full variable domain, completed using reference TRBV5-1 and TRBJ2-1, is KAGVTQTPRYLIKTRGQQVTLSCSPISGHRSVSWYQQTPGQGLQFLFEYFSETQRNKGNFPGRFSGRQFSNSRSEMNVSTLELGDSALYLCATGGGQGSYNEQFFGPGTRLTVL.

The chain recombines TRBV12-3 or TRBV12-4 with TRBJ1-1, with TRBD1 as a possible D gene (6 bases). With 3 bases removed from V and 2 bases from J, the gap between germline ends came to 13 bases. The CDR3 spans 15 residues. The CDR3 coding sequence is TGTGCCAGCAGTTTCTCGGGGGGCATCAACACTGAAGCTTTCTTT. Amino acids: CASSFSGGINTEAFF.

This clonotype has at least ten counts. The chain links TRBV28 to TRBJ2-7; D may be TRBD2 (6 bases). CDR1 is MDHEN and CDR2 is SYDVKM in the germline V gene. V gave up 2 bases and J gave up 5 bases, with 10 bases separating them. CDR3 size: 13 residues. The CDR3 reads CASSLTGADEQYF. As DNA, the CDR3 is TGTGCCAGCAGTTTAACGGGAGCGGACGAGCAGTACTTC.

V gene TRBV14 combines with J gene TRBJ2-3; 11 bases fit TRBD2. With V trimmed by 4 bases and J by 5 bases, 8 bases remained unmatched. This CDR3 has 16 residues. Germline CDR1 reads SGHDN; CDR2 reads FVKESK. The CDR3 spells CASSLTSGKALDTQYF. Here the CDR3 DNA reads TGTGCCAGCAGCCTGACTAGCGGGAAGGCCTTAGATACGCAGTATTTT.

As concerns this clonotype: This likely reflects a read error, since a far larger clone is one base away. V and J are TRBV28 and TRBJ2-1; TRBD2 matches 9 bases. Germline CDR1 reads MDHEN; CDR2 reads SYDVKM. V shed 5 bases and J 13 bases; nucleotides not matched to a gene: 12. The CDR3 runs 14 residues. Here the CDR3 reads CASSPSGIVVTQFF. Here the CDR3 DNA reads TGTGCCAGCAGTCCTAGCGGGATCGTAGTTACCCAGTTCTTC.

The chain is built from TRBV7-2 and TRBJ2-2, with TRBD1 identical over 11 bases. The CDR3 runs 16 residues. The germline gives CDR1 SGHTA, CDR2 FQGNSA. The ends lost 2 bases at V and 5 bases at J; junction bases unmatched: 4. CDR3 in amino acids: CASSLLGQGVTGELFF. CDR3 DNA sequence: TGTGCCAGCAGCTTACTGGGACAGGGGGTTACCGGGGAGCTGTTTTTT.

This chain uses TRBV18 with TRBJ1-4; D might be TRBD1 (6 bases). The V end was cut by 4 bases, the J end by 7 bases, with 19 bases between. Per the germline V gene, CDR1 is KGHSH and CDR2 is LQKENI. The CDR3 covers 16 residues. CDR3 region: CASSQTGREGFEKLFF. CDR3 DNA sequence: TGTGCCAGCTCACAAACAGGGCGCGAGGGGTTTGAAAAACTGTTTTTT.

This clonotype came up many times. V is TRBV7-2 and J is TRBJ2-2; D call uncertain. Trimming pared 3 bases from V and 5 bases from J, leaving 7 bases between. CDR3 length: 13 amino acids. Per germline, CDR1 SGHTA and CDR2 FQGNSA. As DNA, the CDR3 is TGTGCCAGCAGCTTGAGATTTACCGGGGAGCTGTTTTTT. The encoded protein is CASSLRFTGELFF.

This clonotype was detected ten times or more. In DNA, the CDR3 is TGTGCCAGCGCGGAGTCGAGAAACACCATATATTTT. This translates into CASAESRNTIYF. V is TRBV28 and J is TRBJ1-3; D is uncertain. This CDR3 contains 12 residues. The ends were cut back, 8 bases at V and 5 bases at J, with 10 bases in the middle. Germline V gene data show CDR1 as MDHEN and CDR2 as SYDVKM.

The table lists this clonotype with many counts. V gene TRBV12-3 or TRBV12-4 combines with J gene TRBJ2-7; weak D call: TRBD2 (6 bases). The CDR3 extends over 13 amino acids. The DNA for the CDR3 is TGTTACGGGACTGCTCAAGCTAGCTACGAGCAGTACTTC. Translation gives CYGTAQASYEQYF.

This clonotype was seen more than once but under ten times. The chain has TRBV20-1 and TRBJ2-3; D call uncertain. CDR1 is DFQATT and CDR2 is SNEGSKA in the germline V gene (reference sequence). Trimming cost V 4 bases and J 1 base, with 6 bases left between them. This CDR3 is 12 amino acids long. The DNA of the CDR3 is TGCAGTGCTACCGACCGCACAGATACGCAGTATTTT. Its protein product is CSATDRTDTQYF.

This clonotype was found once. Likely a read error: the CDR3 ends without its conserved phenylalanine or tryptophan. The limits of the CDR3 on the DNA are not certain, so only TCRdb's listed CDR3 is given. This chain uses TRBV18 with TRBJ2-5; the table calls TRBD1, which could not be checked here. CDR1 is KGHSH, CDR2 LQKENI, per germline. Both ends counted, the CDR3 spans 14 residues. The CDR3: CASSPPLQGREEFL.

This clonotype was observed many times. This chain connects TRBV6-2 or TRBV6-3 to TRBJ2-5; TRBD1 is a possible D gene (5 bases). The CDR3 is 12 residues long. The germline gives CDR1 MNHEY, CDR2 SVGEGT. The V gene lost 6 bases and the J gene lost 5 bases, with 10 bases spanning the gap. The CDR3 loop reads CASSRWGETQYF. CDR3 in DNA: TGTGCCAGCAGCCGTTGGGGCGAGACCCAGTACTTC.

This clonotype was counted ten times or more. This sequence joins TRBV6-1 and TRBJ2-3; D possibly corresponds to TRBD2 (5 bases). CDR1 is MNHNS, CDR2 SASEGT, per germline. The V and J ends lost 8 bases and 1 base respectively, with 16 bases between them. The CDR3 runs 15 residues. As DNA, the CDR3 is TGTGCCAGCTCCTTGGAGCGGTTCGGCACAGATACGCAGTATTTT. It translates to CASSLERFGTDTQYF.

This clonotype was detected ten times or more. The rearrangement uses TRBV29-1 and TRBJ2-7; D may be TRBD1 (6 bases). Germline V CDR1 and CDR2: SQVTM, ANQGSEA. The ends were cut back, 7 bases at V and 5 bases at J, with 12 bases in the middle. CDR3 length equals 11 residues. The DNA for the CDR3 is TGCAGCGGGAGGACAGCTGACGAGCAGTACTTC. Amino acids: CSGRTADEQYF.

This clonotype was counted only a few times. The V call is TRBV7-8, the J call TRBJ1-5; D unclear. CDR3 length: 15 residues. Per the germline V gene, CDR1 is SGHVS and CDR2 is FQNEAQ. V lost 1 base to trimming and J lost 3 bases, with 10 bases between them. The CDR3 sequence is CASSLEGNVNQPQHF. The CDR3 nucleotides read TGTGCCAGCAGCTTAGAGGGAAACGTCAATCAGCCCCAGCATTTT.

This clonotype was detected many times. This chain connects TRBV7-2 to TRBJ2-2; D might be TRBD1 (5 bases). This CDR3 has 15 residues. The V and J ends lost 4 bases and 2 bases respectively, with 11 bases between them. CDR1 SGHTA and CDR2 FQGNSA come from the germline V gene. CDR3 bases: TGTGCCAGCAGCTACGACAGTACTAACACCGGGGAGCTGTTTTTT. It encodes CASSYDSTNTGELFF.

Here the CDR3 reads CASSNPPLTSGAYNEQFF. CDR3 bases: TGCGCCAGCAGCAATCCACCCCTAACTAGCGGGGCCTACAATGAGCAGTTCTTC. The chain employs TRBV5-1 and TRBJ2-1; 10 bases align to TRBD2. The junction had 12 bases not matched to a gene; V was cut back by 4 bases and J by 2 bases. The germline gives CDR1 SGHRS, CDR2 YFSETQ. The CDR3 is 18 residues long.

There are many counts of this clonotype. The chain has TRBV4-1 and TRBJ1-2, with D uncertain. The CDR3 runs 14 residues. Germline lookup yields CDR1 MGHRA and CDR2 YSYEKL. The ends were cut back, 1 base at V and 5 bases at J, with 11 bases in the middle. The CDR3 DNA reads TGCGCCAGCAGCCAAGGTTTCACCGTGTATGGCTACACCTTC. Translated: CASSQGFTVYGYTF.

This clonotype occurred a few times. The chain couples TRBV7-9 to TRBJ1-5; D is unclear. Trimming shortened V by 0 bases and J by 7 bases, and 4 bases separated the two germline ends. Germline CDR1 SEHNR, CDR2 FQNEAQ (reference sequence). CDR3 length equals 12 residues. CDR3 residues: CASSLADQPQHF. CDR3 DNA: TGTGCCAGCAGCTTAGCGGACCAGCCCCAGCATTTT.

Concerning this clonotype: A much more abundant neighbour one base away suggests this may be a read error. This sequence joins TRBV12-3 or TRBV12-4 and TRBJ1-5; maybe TRBD1 (5 bases). This CDR3 is 19 amino acids long. V shed 2 bases and J shed 5 bases, with 25 bases lying between them. CDR3 residues: CASSLRVLMGTGGYQPQHF. DNA for the CDR3: TGTGCCAGCAGTTTAAGGGTATTAATGGGGACGGGAGGCTATCAGCCCCAGCATTTT.

The chain uses TRBV7-2 and TRBJ2-7; TRBD1 is a possible D gene (6 bases). Germline values: CDR1 SGHTA, CDR2 FQGNSA. The V and J ends lost 5 bases and 2 bases respectively, with 16 bases between them. This CDR3 spans 15 amino acids. The CDR3 spells CASSHRRDKTYEQYF. The CDR3, as DNA: TGTGCCAGCAGCCACCGCCGGGACAAGACCTACGAGCAGTACTTC. Drawing the rest from reference TRBV7-2 and TRBJ2-7, the complete variable domain is GAGVSQSPSNKVTEKGKDVELRCDPISGHTALYWYRQSLGQGLEFLIYFQGNSAPDKSGLPSDRFSAERTGGSVSTLTIQRTQQEDSAVYLCASSHRRDKTYEQYFGPGTRLTVT.